This entry concerns a single T cell receptor (beta chain). Only in-frame clones appear in the TCRdb table, and some are missing; sequencing was by immunoSEQ multiplex PCR. The sample lists roughly 30,000 clones; more than 75% were seen once. The CDR3 runs to 18 residues. V trimming: 3 bases; J trimming: 0 bases; junction bases outside the gene matches: 7. The germline V gene has CDR1 SGHTA and CDR2 FQGNSA. The data belong to a study of blood T cell repertoires in COVID-19. This TCR came from a human donor in a cohort sampled during active COVID-19. The donor label of this sample is uncertain. The gene calls are TRBV7-2 and TRBJ2-4; 11 positions agree with TRBD2. Material: peripheral blood. CDR3 region: CASSFETSGALAKNIQYF. Here the CDR3 DNA reads TGTGCCAGCAGCTTTGAGACTAGCGGGGCACTAGCCAAAAACATTCAGTACTTC.